The clone carrying this T cell receptor (beta chain) was recorded a few times. As yet, its antigen is unknown. The data were obtained in a study of T-cell reconstitution after alpha-beta-depleted transplantation in children. Study results and limitations: T-cell counts and diversity were attributed mostly to newly produced T cells one year after transplant. Two months or so post-transplant, alpha-beta T cells reportedly derived from several hundred expanded graft clones. Surviving recipient T cells and thymic progenitors produced the high day-60 TCRbeta diversity seen in some patients.

A library of TCRbeta sequences, prepared with unique molecular identifiers, was generated. TCRdb re-analysed the PCR reads in MiXCR, keeping a single row per CDR3 protein. The sample shows 450,000 to 550,000 distinct CDR3 sequences, about an eighth of them seen only once. This specimen consisted of PBMCs, mostly from graft donor cells, obtained 180 days after TCRalphabeta/CD19-depleted stem cell transplant. The TCR was taken from a female patient aged 2-15 years who had a stem cell transplant for aplastic anemia, so the T cells may come from the graft donor.

The CDR3 DNA follows: TGTGCCAGCAGGACCGGGACAGGGTATAATTCACCCCTCCACTTT. Translated: CASRTGTGYNSPLHF. The rearrangement joins TRBV28 to TRBJ1-6; 9 bases fit TRBD1. J was trimmed by 4 bases and V by 6 bases; bases with no gene match: 4. Germline V gene data show CDR1 as MDHEN and CDR2 as SYDVKM. The CDR3 is 15 residues long.